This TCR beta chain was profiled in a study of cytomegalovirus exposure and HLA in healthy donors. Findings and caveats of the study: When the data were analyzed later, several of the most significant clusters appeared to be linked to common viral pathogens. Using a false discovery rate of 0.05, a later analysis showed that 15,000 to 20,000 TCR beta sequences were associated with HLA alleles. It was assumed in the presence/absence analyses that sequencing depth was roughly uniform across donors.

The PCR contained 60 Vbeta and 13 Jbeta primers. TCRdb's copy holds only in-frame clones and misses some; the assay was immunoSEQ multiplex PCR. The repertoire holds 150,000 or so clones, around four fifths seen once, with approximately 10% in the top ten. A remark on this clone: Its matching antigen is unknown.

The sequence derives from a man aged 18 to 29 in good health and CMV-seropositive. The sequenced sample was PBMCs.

The CDR3 DNA is TGCGCCAGCGTCCCGGGACAGGGGACCGGGGAGCTGTTTTTT. This encodes CASVPGQGTGELFF. The J gene is TRBJ2-2, the V gene TRBV5-1; TRBD1 matches at 10 bases. The CDR3 is 14 residues long. Germline V gives CDR1 SGHRS, CDR2 YFSETQ. V gave up 7 bases and J gave up 5 bases; unmatched junction bases: 5.